A single sample is the source of the 14 T cell receptor beta chains below, sequenced in a study of T-cell reconstitution after alpha-beta-depleted transplantation in children. Unique molecular identifiers were incorporated during preparation of the TCRbeta library. One entry per CDR3 protein results from TCRdb running MiXCR on the PCR reads. This table holds roughly 110,000 distinct CDR3 sequences, around 10% found once. Sequenced here: PBMCs, sampled before TCRalphabeta/CD19-depleted stem cell transplant. These receptors were obtained from a boy aged 2 to 10 with acute lymphoblastic leukemia, due to receive a stem cell transplant.

This clonotype was observed a handful of times. The chain has TRBV5-1 and TRBJ1-1, with a possible D match to TRBD1 (5 bases). Trimming shortened V by 4 bases and J by 2 bases, and 12 bases separated the two germline ends. Per germline, CDR1 SGHRS and CDR2 YFSETQ. The CDR3 is 14 amino acids. The CDR3 nucleotides are TGCGCCAGCAGCCCCGGACATACAAACACTGAAGCTTTCTTT. As protein: CASSPGHTNTEAFF.

Only a few counts were recorded for this clonotype. The chain has TRBV20-1 and TRBJ2-5, with 15 bases fitting TRBD2. CDR3 length: 15 amino acids. The trim removed 5 bases at V and 4 bases at J, leaving 5 bases unmatched. In germline, CDR1 is DFQATT, CDR2 SNEGSKA (reference sequence). The CDR3, as DNA: TGCAGTGCTGGACTAGCGGGAGGGGGGGGAGAGACCCAGTACTTC. Its protein is CSAGLAGGGGETQYF.

The chain is built from TRBV2 and TRBJ2-6, with D hard to call. Germline assignment: CDR1 SNHLY and CDR2 FYNNEI. This CDR3 contains 15 residues. Trimming shortened V by 9 bases and J by 0 bases, and 12 bases separated the two germline ends. CDR3 nucleotides: TGTGCCAGTACGGTGGTGAACTCTGGGGCCAACGTCCTGACTTTC. As protein: CASTVVNSGANVLTF.

This chain joins TRBV5-4 and TRBJ2-3; D possibly corresponds to TRBD2 (5 bases). The CDR3 has 14 residues. V shed 4 bases and J shed 2 bases, with 11 bases lying between them. The germline gives CDR1 SGHNT, CDR2 YYREEE (reference sequence). In DNA form, the CDR3 reads TGTGCCAGCAGCCCCCCGGGGTTCACAGATACGCAGTATTTT. It yields the protein CASSPPGFTDTQYF.

This clonotype was counted a few times. This chain links TRBV5-1 with TRBJ1-1, with unresolved D. CDR1 is SGHRS and CDR2 is YFSETQ in the germline V gene. This CDR3 is built from 13 residues. Trimming cost V 2 bases and J 1 base, with 6 bases left between them. This CDR3 is CASSFGGNTEAFF. The DNA of the CDR3 is TGCGCCAGCAGCTTCGGCGGGAACACTGAAGCTTTCTTT.

This clonotype was detected only a few times. The chain combines TRBV6-1 with TRBJ1-5, with D possibly TRBD1 on 6 matching bases. Trimming removed 7 bases from V and 5 bases from J, with 18 bases in between. This CDR3 has 15 amino acids. Germline-derived CDR1 and CDR2 are MNHNS and SASEGT. CDR3 in amino acids: CASISSQGPYQPQHF. Here the CDR3 DNA reads TGTGCCAGCATCTCAAGTCAGGGGCCATATCAGCCCCAGCATTTT.

This sequence joins TRBV7-9 and TRBJ1-3; a weak D match, TRBD1 (5 bases). V lost 5 bases to trimming and J lost 0 bases, with 11 bases between them. Germline V CDR1 and CDR2: SEHNR, FQNEAQ (reference sequence). CDR3 length equals 15 residues. CDR3: CASSGHPASGNTIYF. The CDR3 nucleotides are TGTGCCAGCAGCGGACATCCGGCCTCTGGAAACACCATATATTTT.

The chain uses TRBV27 and TRBJ2-2; D remains unclear. The CDR3 runs to 12 residues. V was pared by 3 bases and J by 6 bases, with 5 bases between. Germline V CDR1 and CDR2: MNHEY, SMNVEV (reference sequence). The DNA of the CDR3 is TGTGCCAGCAGTTTCTTCCCCGGGGAGCTGTTTTTT. Translating gives CASSFFPGELFF.

There are many counts of this clonotype. The J gene is TRBJ2-1, the V gene TRBV7-9, with TRBD1 identical over 11 bases. From germline, CDR1 is SEHNR and CDR2 FQNEAQ (reference sequence). V dropped 7 bases and J dropped 9; count of bases not matched to a gene: 11. The CDR3 totals 15 residues. The CDR3 here is CASTRTGGGVGEQFF. CDR3 in DNA: TGTGCCAGCACGCGGACAGGGGGCGGCGTAGGTGAGCAGTTCTTC.

In this sample, this clonotype turned up many times. The chain couples TRBV12-3 or TRBV12-4 to TRBJ2-3, with 11 bases matching TRBD2. V shed 4 bases, J shed 3 bases, and the junction held 0 bases outside the gene matches. The CDR3 runs 14 residues. CDR3 region: CASSWTSGTDTQYF. CDR3 bases: TGTGCCAGCAGTTGGACTAGCGGGACAGATACGCAGTATTTT.

This clonotype was recorded many times. V gene TRBV7-6 combines with J gene TRBJ1-1, with D possibly TRBD1 on 6 matching bases. Per germline, CDR1 SGHVS and CDR2 FNYEAQ. This CDR3 spans 14 amino acids. V lost 8 bases, J lost 4 bases, and 17 bases lay in between. The CDR3 sequence is CASGLGGATTEAFF. CDR3 DNA: TGTGCCAGCGGATTGGGGGGGGCGACCACTGAAGCTTTCTTT.

A few counts support this clonotype. The V and J genes are TRBV6-1 and TRBJ2-1; TRBD2 agrees at 8 bases. J lost 9 bases, V lost 2 bases, and 18 bases had no gene match. Germline-derived CDR1 and CDR2 are MNHNS and SASEGT. CDR3 length: 18 amino acids. The CDR3 is CASSERWSGAGGPGEQFF. The CDR3 nucleotides read TGTGCCAGCAGTGAAAGGTGGAGCGGTGCGGGAGGCCCAGGTGAGCAGTTCTTC.

This clonotype was seen a few times. The gene calls are TRBV4-1 and TRBJ2-7, with D perhaps TRBD2 (7 bases). The CDR3 spans 14 residues. Germline-derived CDR1 and CDR2 are MGHRA and YSYEKL. The V gene lost 4 bases and the J gene lost 3 bases, with 13 bases spanning the gap. The CDR3 nucleotides read TGCGCCAGCAGCCTTCCGGGGGGCGTCTACGAGCAGTACTTC. Its translation is CASSLPGGVYEQYF.

Note on this clonotype: This may come from a read error, since a much larger clone is one base off. J is TRBJ2-1 and V is TRBV20-1; D unclear. The CDR3 is made up of 14 amino acids. Germline CDR1 is DFQATT and CDR2 is SNEGSKA (reference sequence). This CDR3 reads CSARSTNREDEKFF. CDR3 DNA: TGCAGTGCTAGATCGACGAATCGCGAGGATGAGAAGTTCTTC.